This T cell receptor beta chain was obtained from a study of T cells in Graves' hyperthyroidism and ophthalmopathy. Study results and caveats: A model of 13 V-J features distinguished ophthalmopathy from stable hyperthyroidism.

As for this clonotype: Its target is not known.

The CDR3 is 17 residues long. Germline CDR1 SGHAT, CDR2 FQNNGV. With 4 bases clipped from V and 6 bases from J, the junction kept 9 bases outside the gene matches. The CDR3 regions of TCR beta were amplified from RNA transcripts. The HTBI primer set served for first-round RT-PCR of the TCR CDR3. From the multiplex PCR reads, TCRdb called clonotypes with MiXCR, one entry per CDR3 protein. In the table there are 300,000 to 450,000 distinct CDR3 sequences, approximately 15% of which are singletons. V usage is TRBV11-2 and J usage is TRBJ2-1; 13 bases match TRBD2. The sample consisted of blood. This TCR was recovered from a woman in her fifties or sixties with Graves' hyperthyroidism. The chain's CDR3 is CASSSRGLAGAGNEQFF. CDR3 DNA: TGTGCCAGCAGCTCGCGTGGACTAGCGGGAGCGGGCAATGAGCAGTTCTTC. Full variable domain (rest looked up from reference TRBV11-2 and TRBJ2-1): EAGVAQSPRYKIIEKRQSVAFWCNPISGHATLYWYQQILGQGPKLLIQFQNNGVVDDSQLPKDRFSAERLKGVDSTLKIQPAKLEDSAVYLCASSSRGLAGAGNEQFFGPGTRLTVL.